This record concerns one T cell receptor (beta chain) sequence. Antigen: not known. This CDR3 is built from 15 residues. Unmatched junction bases numbered 13, after V lost 9 bases and J lost 5 bases. CDR1 MNHEY and CDR2 SMNVEV come from the germline V gene (reference sequence). Profiled with immunoSEQ multiplex PCR; TCRdb holds only in-frame clones, not every one. The sample yields 150,000 to 200,000 clones, around 89% seen once. The record originates from a study of cytomegalovirus exposure and HLA in healthy donors. Study outcomes and limitations: According to a subsequent analysis, TCR clusters from the first cohort were inclined to appear together in the 90 to 150 validation repertoires. The study put about 180 TCR beta chains on its list as cytomegalovirus-associated.

This TCR came from a man aged 18-30 years in good health and CMV-seronegative. The sequenced sample consisted of PBMCs. The chain uses TRBV27 and TRBJ2-7; 10 nucleotides line up with TRBD1. As DNA, the CDR3 is TGTGCCAGTAACCCCGGGACAGGGGAGGCGAACGAGCAGTACTTC. Translating it yields CASNPGTGEANEQYF.